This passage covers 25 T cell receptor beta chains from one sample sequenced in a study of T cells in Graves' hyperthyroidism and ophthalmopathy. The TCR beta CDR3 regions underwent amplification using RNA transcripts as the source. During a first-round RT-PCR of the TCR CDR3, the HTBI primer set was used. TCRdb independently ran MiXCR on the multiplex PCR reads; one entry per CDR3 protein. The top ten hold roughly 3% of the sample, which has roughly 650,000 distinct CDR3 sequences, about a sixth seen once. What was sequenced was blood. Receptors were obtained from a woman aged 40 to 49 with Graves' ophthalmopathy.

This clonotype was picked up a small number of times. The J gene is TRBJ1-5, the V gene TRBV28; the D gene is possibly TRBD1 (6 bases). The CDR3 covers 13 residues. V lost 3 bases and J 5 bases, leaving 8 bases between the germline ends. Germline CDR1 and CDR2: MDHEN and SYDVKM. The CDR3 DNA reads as TGTGCCAGCAGTTTTGACAGGTATCAGCCCCAGCATTTT. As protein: CASSFDRYQPQHF.

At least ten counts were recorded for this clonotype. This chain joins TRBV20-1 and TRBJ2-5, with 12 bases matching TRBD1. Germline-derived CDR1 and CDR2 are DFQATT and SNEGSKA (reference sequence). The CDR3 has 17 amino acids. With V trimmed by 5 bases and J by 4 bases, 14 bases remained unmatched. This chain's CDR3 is CSAFGTGGYGNRETQYF. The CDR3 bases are TGCAGTGCTTTCGGGACAGGGGGCTATGGAAATCGAGAGACCCAGTACTTC.

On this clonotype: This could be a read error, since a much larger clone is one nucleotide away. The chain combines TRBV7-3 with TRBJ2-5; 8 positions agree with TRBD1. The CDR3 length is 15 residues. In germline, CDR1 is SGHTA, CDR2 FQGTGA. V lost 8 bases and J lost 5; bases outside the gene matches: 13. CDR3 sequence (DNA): TGTGCCAGCCGTCGGACAGGGCTGGCGGGGGAGACCCAGTACTTC. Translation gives CASRRTGLAGETQYF.

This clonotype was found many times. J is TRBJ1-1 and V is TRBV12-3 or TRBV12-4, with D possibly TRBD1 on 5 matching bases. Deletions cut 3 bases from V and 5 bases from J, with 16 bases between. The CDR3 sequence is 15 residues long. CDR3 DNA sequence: TGTGCCAGCAGTTTTACCGGGGGTTTGGTGACTGAAGCTTTCTTT. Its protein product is CASSFTGGLVTEAFF.

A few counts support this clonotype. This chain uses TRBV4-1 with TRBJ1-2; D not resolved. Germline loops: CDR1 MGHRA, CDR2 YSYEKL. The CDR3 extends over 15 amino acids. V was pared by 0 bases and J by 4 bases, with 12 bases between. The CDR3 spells CASSQDQVYGYGYTF. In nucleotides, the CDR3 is TGCGCCAGCAGCCAAGATCAGGTGTATGGCTATGGCTACACCTTC.

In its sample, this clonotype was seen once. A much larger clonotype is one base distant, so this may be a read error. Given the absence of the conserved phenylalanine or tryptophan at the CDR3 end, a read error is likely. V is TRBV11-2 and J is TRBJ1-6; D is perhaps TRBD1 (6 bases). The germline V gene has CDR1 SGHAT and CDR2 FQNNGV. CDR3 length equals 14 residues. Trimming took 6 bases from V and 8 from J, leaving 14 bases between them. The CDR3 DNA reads TGTGCCAGCAGTAAGTGGGGGGCAGATTCACCCCTCCACCTT. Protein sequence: CASSKWGADSPLHL.

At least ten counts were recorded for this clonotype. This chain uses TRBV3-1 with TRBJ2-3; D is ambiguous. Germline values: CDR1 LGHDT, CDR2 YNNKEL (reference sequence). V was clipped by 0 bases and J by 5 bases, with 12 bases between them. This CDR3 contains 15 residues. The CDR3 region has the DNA TGTGCCAGCAGCCAAGACAGGTTTTTCAAAGATACGCAGTATTTT. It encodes CASSQDRFFKDTQYF.

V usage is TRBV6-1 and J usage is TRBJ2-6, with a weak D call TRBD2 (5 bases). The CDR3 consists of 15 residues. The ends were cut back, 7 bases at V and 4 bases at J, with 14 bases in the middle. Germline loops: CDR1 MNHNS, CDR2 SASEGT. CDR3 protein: CASNSLTGGANVLTF. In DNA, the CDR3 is TGTGCCAGCAACTCGCTTACGGGGGGGGCCAACGTCCTGACTTTC.

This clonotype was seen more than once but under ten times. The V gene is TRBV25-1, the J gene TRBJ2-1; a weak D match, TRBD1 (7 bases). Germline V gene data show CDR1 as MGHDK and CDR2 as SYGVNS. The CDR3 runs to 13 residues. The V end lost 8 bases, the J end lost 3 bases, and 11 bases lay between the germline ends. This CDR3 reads CASGGDSYNEQFF. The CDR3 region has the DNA TGTGCCAGCGGAGGGGACAGCTACAATGAGCAGTTCTTC.

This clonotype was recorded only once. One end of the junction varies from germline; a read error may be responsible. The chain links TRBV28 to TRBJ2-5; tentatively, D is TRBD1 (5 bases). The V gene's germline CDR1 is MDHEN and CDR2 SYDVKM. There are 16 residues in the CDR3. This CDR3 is CASSAFLTRPTETQCF. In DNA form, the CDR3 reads TGTGCCAGCAGTGCCTTTCTCACCAGGCCGACAGAGACCCAGTGCTTC.

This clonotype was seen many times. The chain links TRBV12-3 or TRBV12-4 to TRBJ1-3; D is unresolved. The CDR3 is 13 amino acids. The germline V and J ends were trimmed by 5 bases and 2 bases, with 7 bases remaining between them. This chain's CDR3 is CASSIGAGNTIYF. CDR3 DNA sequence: TGTGCCAGCAGTATAGGAGCTGGAAACACCATATATTTT.

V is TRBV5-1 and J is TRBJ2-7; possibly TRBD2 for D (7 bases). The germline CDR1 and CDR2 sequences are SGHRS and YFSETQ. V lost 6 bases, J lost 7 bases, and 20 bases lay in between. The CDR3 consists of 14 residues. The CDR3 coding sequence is TGCGCCAGCAAGGAGGGCGGGAGCCAGGGGGAGCAGTACTTC. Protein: CASKEGGSQGEQYF.

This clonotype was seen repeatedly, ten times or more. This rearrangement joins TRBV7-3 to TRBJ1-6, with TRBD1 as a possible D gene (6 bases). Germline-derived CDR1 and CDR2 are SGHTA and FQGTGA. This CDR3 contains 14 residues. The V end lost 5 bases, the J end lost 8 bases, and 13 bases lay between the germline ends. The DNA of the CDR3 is TGTGCCAGCAGCCACGGGACAACGGATTCACCCCTCCACTTT. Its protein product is CASSHGTTDSPLHF.

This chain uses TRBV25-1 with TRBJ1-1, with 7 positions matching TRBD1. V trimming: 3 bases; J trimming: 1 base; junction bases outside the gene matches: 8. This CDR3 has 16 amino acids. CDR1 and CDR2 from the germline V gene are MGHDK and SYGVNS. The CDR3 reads CASSDLQGQPNTEAFF. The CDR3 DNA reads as TGTGCCAGCAGTGACCTACAGGGACAGCCGAACACTGAAGCTTTCTTT.

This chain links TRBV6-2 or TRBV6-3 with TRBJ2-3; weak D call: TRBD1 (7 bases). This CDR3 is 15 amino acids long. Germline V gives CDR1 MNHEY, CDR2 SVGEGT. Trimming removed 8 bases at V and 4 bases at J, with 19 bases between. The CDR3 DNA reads TGTGCCAGCTCCCCCCGAGGAGGGGGCCCAGATACGCAGTATTTT. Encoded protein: CASSPRGGGPDTQYF.

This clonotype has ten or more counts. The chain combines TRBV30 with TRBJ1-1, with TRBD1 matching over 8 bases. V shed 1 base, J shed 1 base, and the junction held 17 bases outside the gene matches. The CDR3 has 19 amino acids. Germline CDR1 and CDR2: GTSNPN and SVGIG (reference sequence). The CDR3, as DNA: TGTGCCTGGAGTGGGGTAGGTTTTGGGACAGGTTCAAGGAACACTGAAGCTTTCTTT. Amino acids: CAWSGVGFGTGSRNTEAFF.

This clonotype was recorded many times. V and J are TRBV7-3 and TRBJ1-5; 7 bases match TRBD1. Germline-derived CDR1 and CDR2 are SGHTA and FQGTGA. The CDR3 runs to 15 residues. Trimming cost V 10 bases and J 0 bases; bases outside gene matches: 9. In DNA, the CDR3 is TGTGCCATGTGGACAGGCAACTATAGCAATCAGCCCCAGCATTTT. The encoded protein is CAMWTGNYSNQPQHF. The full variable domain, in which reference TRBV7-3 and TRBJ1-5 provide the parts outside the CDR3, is GAGVSQTPSNKVTEKGKYVELRCDPISGHTALYWYRQSLGQGPEFLIYFQGTGAADDSGLPNDRFFAVRPEGSVSTLKIQRTERGDSAVYLCAMWTGNYSNQPQHFGDGTRLSIL.

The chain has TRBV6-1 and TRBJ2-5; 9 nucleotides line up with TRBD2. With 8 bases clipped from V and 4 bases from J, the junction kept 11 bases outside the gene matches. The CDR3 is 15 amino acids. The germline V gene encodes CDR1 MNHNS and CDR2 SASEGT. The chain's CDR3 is CASQAGGPPVETQYF. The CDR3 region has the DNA TGTGCCAGCCAGGCGGGGGGGCCTCCGGTAGAGACCCAGTACTTC.

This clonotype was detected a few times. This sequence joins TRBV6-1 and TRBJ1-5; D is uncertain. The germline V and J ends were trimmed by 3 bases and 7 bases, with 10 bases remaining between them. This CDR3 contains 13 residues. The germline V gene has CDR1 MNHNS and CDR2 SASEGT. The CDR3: CASSEGYGQPQHF. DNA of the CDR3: TGTGCCAGCAGTGAGGGGTACGGGCAGCCCCAGCATTTT.

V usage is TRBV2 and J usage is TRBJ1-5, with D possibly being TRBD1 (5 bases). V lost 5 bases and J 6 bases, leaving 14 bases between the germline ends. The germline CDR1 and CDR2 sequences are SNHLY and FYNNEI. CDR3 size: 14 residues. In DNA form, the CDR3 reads TGTGCCAGCAGTTCCCAGGGTAACGGTCAGCCCCAGCATTTT. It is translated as CASSSQGNGQPQHF.

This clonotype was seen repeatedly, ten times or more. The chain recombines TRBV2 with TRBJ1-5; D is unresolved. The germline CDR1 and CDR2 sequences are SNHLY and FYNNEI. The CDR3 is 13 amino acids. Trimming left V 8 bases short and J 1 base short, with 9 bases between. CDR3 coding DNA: TGTGCCAGCGGCGGAGAGAGCAATCAGCCCCAGCATTTT. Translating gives CASGGESNQPQHF.

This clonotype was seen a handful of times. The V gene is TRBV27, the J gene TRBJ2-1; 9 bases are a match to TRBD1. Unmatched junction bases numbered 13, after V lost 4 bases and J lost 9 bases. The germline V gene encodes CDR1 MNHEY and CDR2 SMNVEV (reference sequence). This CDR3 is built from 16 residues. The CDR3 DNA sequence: TGTGCCAGCAGTTATTATAACAGGGGGCAAGGGGGTGAGCAGTTCTTC. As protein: CASSYYNRGQGGEQFF.

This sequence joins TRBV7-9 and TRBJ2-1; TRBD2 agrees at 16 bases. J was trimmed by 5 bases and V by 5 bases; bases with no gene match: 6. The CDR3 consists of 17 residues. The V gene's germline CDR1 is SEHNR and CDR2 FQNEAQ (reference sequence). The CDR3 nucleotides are TGTGCCAGCAGCCCCGGGACTAGCGGGGGGGCTGACAATGAGCAGTTCTTC. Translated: CASSPGTSGGADNEQFF. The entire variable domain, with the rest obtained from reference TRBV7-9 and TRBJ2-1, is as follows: DTGVSQNPRHKITKRGQNVTFRCDPISEHNRLYWYRQTLGQGPEFLTYFQNEAQLEKSRLLSDRFSAERPKGSFSTLEIQRTEQGDSAMYLCASSPGTSGGADNEQFFGPGTRLTVL.

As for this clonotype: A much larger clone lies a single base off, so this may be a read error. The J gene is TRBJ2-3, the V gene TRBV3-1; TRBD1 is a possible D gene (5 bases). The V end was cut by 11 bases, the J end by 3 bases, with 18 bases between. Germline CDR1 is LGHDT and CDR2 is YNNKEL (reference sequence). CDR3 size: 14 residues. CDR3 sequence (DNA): TGTGCCGCAGGGCAGGGATTGATGACAGATACGCAGTATTTT. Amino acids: CAAGQGLMTDTQYF.

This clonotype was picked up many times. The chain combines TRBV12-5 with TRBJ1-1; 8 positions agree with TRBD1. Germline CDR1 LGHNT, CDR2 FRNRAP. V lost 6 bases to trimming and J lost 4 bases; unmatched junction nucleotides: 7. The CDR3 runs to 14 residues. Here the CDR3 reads CASGLKTGGTEAFF. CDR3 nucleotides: TGTGCTAGTGGCCTGAAAACAGGGGGCACTGAAGCTTTCTTT.